Listed below are T cell receptor beta chains from one sample, sequenced in a study of shared clonotypes between healthy human individuals. Sequenced by immunoSEQ multiplex PCR; TCRdb stores in-frame clones only, minus some. Of 2 million to 2.5 million clones detected, over 90% appear once; the ten largest clones hold under 0.45%. Material: naive CD4+ T cells from PBMCs. Receptors were obtained from a young man in good health. Some clones in this sample may be carry-over from other donors' samples. Each CDR3 is given with its conserved first and last residue. D genes are given only for firm matches. Clone size is not always given. Where it is, it says once, few, many or a class for expanded clones.

D gene,J gene,clone size,V gene,CDR3 protein,CDR3 DNA
TRBD2,TRBJ2-1,.,TRBV9,CASSVNPGGEQFF,TGTGCCAGCAGCGTCAATCCGGGGGGTGAGCAGTTCTTC
.,TRBJ2-7,.,TRBV7-6,CASSPGTSIYEQYF,TGTGCCAGCAGCCCCGGGACTTCGATTTACGAGCAGTACTTC
.,TRBJ2-7,.,TRBV29-1,CSVGRVPYEQYF,TGCAGCGTTGGGAGGGTCCCCTACGAGCAGTACTTC
TRBD2,TRBJ2-3,.,TRBV19,CASAGVMDTQYF,TGTGCCAGTGCGGGGGTTATGGATACGCAGTATTTT
.,TRBJ1-2,once,TRBV29-1,CSVEGAGDQTYGYTF,TGCAGCGTTGAAGGGGCTGGGGATCAAACCTATGGCTACACCTTC
TRBD2,TRBJ2-3,.,TRBV4-1,CASSLSWSRTSGSGDTQYF,TGCGCCAGCAGCCTAAGCTGGAGTAGGACTAGCGGGAGCGGTGATACGCAGTATTTT
TRBD1,TRBJ2-2,.,TRBV10-3,CAISAFTGGFSSTGELFF,TGTGCCATCAGTGCTTTTACAGGGGGCTTCTCTAGCACCGGGGAGCTGTTTTTT
.,TRBJ2-3,.,TRBV27,CASSRQVTDTQYF,TGTGCCAGCAGTCGACAGGTCACAGATACGCAGTATTTT
TRBD2,TRBJ2-2,.,TRBV6-5,CASSSVRGRTGELFF,TGTGCCAGCAGTTCGGTCCGCGGGAGAACCGGGGAGCTGTTTTTT
.,TRBJ2-7,.,TRBV5-1,CASSPSHILVNPEQYF,TGCGCCAGCAGCCCCTCACATATACTAGTGAATCCCGAGCAGTACTTC
TRBD2,TRBJ2-7,.,TRBV6-1,CASNPGTSQYEQYF,TGTGCCAGCAATCCCGGGACTAGTCAGTACGAGCAGTACTTC
.,TRBJ2-7,.,TRBV20-1,CSAPWAYEQYF,TGCAGTGCCCCGTGGGCCTACGAGCAGTACTTC
.,TRBJ2-7,.,TRBV28,CASTPSHEQYF,TGTGCCAGCACCCCCTCCCACGAGCAGTACTTC
.,TRBJ2-5,.,TRBV6-6,CALSGRRQETQYF,TGTGCCCTCTCGGGAAGGCGGCAAGAGACCCAGTACTTC
.,TRBJ1-2,.,TRBV7-2,CASSLLGYGYTF,TGTGCCAGCAGCTTATTAGGGTATGGCTACACCTTC
.,TRBJ2-7,.,TRBV10-3,CAISERTEQYF,TGTGCCATCAGTGAGAGGACAGAGCAGTACTTC
TRBD2,TRBJ2-2,.,TRBV7-9,CASSPLAGVSTGELFF,TGTGCCAGCAGCCCTCTAGCGGGAGTAAGCACCGGGGAGCTGTTTTTT
.,TRBJ1-1,.,TRBV7-9,CASSLATGFDAFF,TGTGCCAGCAGCTTAGCAACAGGGTTTGATGCTTTCTTT
TRBD2,TRBJ2-3,.,TRBV4-1,CASSDRLAGVPDTQYF,TGCGCCAGCAGCGACAGACTAGCGGGCGTCCCGGATACGCAGTATTTT
.,TRBJ2-2,.,TRBV10-1,CASRIGMNTGELFF,TGCGCCAGCAGGATTGGGATGAACACCGGGGAGCTGTTTTTT
TRBD2,TRBJ2-3,many,TRBV9,CASSVRVGGTQYF,TGTGCCAGCAGCGTAAGGGTGGGGGGGACGCAGTATTTT
TRBD1,TRBJ1-5,.,TRBV18,CASSPQSGQFSNQPQHF,TGTGCCAGCTCACCACAGTCGGGACAGTTTAGCAATCAGCCCCAGCATTTT
TRBD2,TRBJ2-1,.,TRBV28,CASNDPGLAGSEQFF,TGTGCCAGCAACGATCCGGGACTAGCGGGATCTGAGCAGTTCTTC